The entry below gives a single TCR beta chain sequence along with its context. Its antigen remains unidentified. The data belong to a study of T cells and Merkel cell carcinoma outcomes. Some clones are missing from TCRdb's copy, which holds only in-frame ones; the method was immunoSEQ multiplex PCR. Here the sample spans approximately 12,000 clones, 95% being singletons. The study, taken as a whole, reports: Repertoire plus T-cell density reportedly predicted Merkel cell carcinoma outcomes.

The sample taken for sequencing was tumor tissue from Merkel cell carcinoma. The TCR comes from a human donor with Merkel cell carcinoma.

Here the CDR3 reads CASSEVKAFF. The CDR3, as DNA: TGTGCCAGCAGTGAAGTGAAGGCTTTCTTT. The chain employs TRBV2 and TRBJ1-1; D is unresolved. In germline, CDR1 is SNHLY, CDR2 FYNNEI. The CDR3 sequence is 10 residues long. The V and J ends lost 1 base and 11 bases respectively, with 5 bases between them.